This T cell receptor beta chain originates from a study of T-cell reconstitution after alpha-beta-depleted transplantation in children. Findings and limits, study-wide: Several hundred expanded graft clones reportedly supplied alpha-beta T cells about two months after transplant. Elevated TCRbeta diversity at day 60 was traced, in some patients, to surviving recipient T cells and thymic progenitors. Newly made T cells mostly supplied T-cell counts and diversity one year after transplant.

The CDR3 consists of 11 residues. This clonotype was detected ten times or more. Antigen: not known. The TCRbeta library incorporated unique molecular identifiers. MiXCR, run by TCRdb on the PCR reads, gives a single entry per CDR3 protein. The table shows 450,000 to 600,000 distinct CDR3 sequences, with 10% to 13% occurring only once. The clonotype comes from a child aged 2 to 9 with inherited bone marrow failure, due to receive a stem cell transplant. The sample here was PBMCs, taken before TCRalphabeta/CD19-depleted stem cell transplant. The chain carries TRBV21-1 and TRBJ1-4. TRBV21-1 is designated a pseudogene. CDR3 protein: CASSRGEKLFF. In nucleotides, the CDR3 is TGTGCCAGCAGCAGGGGTGAAAAACTGTTTTTT.